The table lists the clone carrying this TCR beta chain with many counts. What it binds is not known. The sample belongs to a study of identical twins. Germline values: CDR1 SGHRS, CDR2 YFSETQ. This CDR3 is 18 amino acids long. V was clipped by 2 bases and J by 4 bases; unmatched bases: 13. Whole-study findings and limits: Part of the zero-insertion signal could reflect confounding by invariant MAIT and iNKT cells.

TCRdb itself ran the 5' RACE reads through MiXCR, one entry per CDR3 protein. The sample has approximately 630,000 distinct CDR3 sequences, 7.1% seen once; the top ten hold 1.6%. Another study also made use of these data, one on yellow fever vaccine responses in identical twins.

Sequenced: PBMCs. The clonotype originates from a woman younger than 30 in good health. V gene TRBV5-1 combines with J gene TRBJ2-1, with 9 bases identical to TRBD1. The CDR3 sequence: CASSFGGEGTGSYNEQFF. DNA for the CDR3: TGCGCCAGCAGCTTCGGAGGGGAGGGGACAGGGTCATACAATGAGCAGTTCTTC.